This TCR beta chain was recorded in a study of shared clonotypes between healthy human individuals. Study results and limitations: With a few donors compared, about 5.2% of naive CD4 clonotypes were shared. Larger richness was generally estimated for naive than memory subsets.

Remarks on this clone: Its antigen is unidentified.

Germline lookup yields CDR1 KGHSH and CDR2 LQKENI. Trimming took 4 bases from V and 3 from J, leaving 13 bases between them. The CDR3 is made up of 15 amino acids. Method: immunoSEQ multiplex PCR; TCRdb's copy keeps in-frame clones and lacks some. The sample comprises around 700,000 clones, about 78% of which are singletons, and around 1.8% rests with the top ten. The source material was memory CD4+ T cells sorted from blood. Sample subset: CD45RA-negative fraction. The chain is built from TRBV18 and TRBJ1-3; no clear D. The receptor's source is a woman between 25 and 40 years old in good health. The CDR3 DNA reads as TGTGCCAGCTCACAAATGACCGTTCGTGGAAACACCATATATTTT. Protein: CASSQMTVRGNTIYF.